This TCR beta chain was sequenced during a study of PD-L1 blockade in urothelial cancer. TCRdb's table, derived via immunoSEQ multiplex PCR, lists solely in-frame clones and lacks some. The top ten hold 4.7% of the sample, which has 65,000 to 80,000 clones, under 90% seen once. The receptor was derived from a man aged 70 or older with urothelial cancer. This material consisted of PBMCs, taken around atezolizumab (anti-PD-L1) treatment.

In nucleotides, the CDR3 is TGTGCCAGCAGCTTACCGGGACAGGGGGCCGGGGAGCTGTTTTTT. This sequence encodes CASSLPGQGAGELFF. This chain uses TRBV5-6 with TRBJ2-2; 11 bases align to TRBD1. V dropped 2 bases and J dropped 6; count of bases not matched to a gene: 3. CDR3 length: 15 amino acids. Germline V gives CDR1 SGHDT, CDR2 YYEEEE.